The clone carrying this T cell receptor (beta chain) was seen a single time. The antigen remains unidentified. With around 490 ng total RNA as template and a constant-region primer, TCR beta cDNA was made. It was through three nested multiplex PCR rounds of slightly modified ARM-PCR that TCR beta libraries arose. Two initial PCR rounds of around 10 cycles each paired TRBV1-TRBV30 forward primers with a C-beta reverse primer. TCRdb used MiXCR to reprocess the multiplex PCR reads, holding one entry per CDR3 protein. Of fewer than 250,000 distinct CDR3 sequences listed, 65% are singletons. Unsorted whole blood yielded the blood RNA, and germline DNA was also extracted. This sample was taken from a study of tumor-infiltrating lymphocytes in primary liver carcinoma. Points from the study as a whole: Tumor specimens were characterized by a significantly higher top-250-clone fraction than blood (p = 0.039).

CDR1 and CDR2 from the germline V gene are SGHAT and FQNNGV. V was clipped by 1 base and J by 7 bases; unmatched bases: 12. The CDR3 length is 16 residues. The clonotype was recovered from a woman aged 60-75 years with primary liver carcinoma and hepatitis B virus infection. The sequencing input was peripheral blood. The rearrangement joins TRBV11-2 to TRBJ2-7; 8 bases map to TRBD2. This CDR3 reads CASSLVTGLAGTEQYF. In DNA form, the CDR3 reads TGTGCCAGCAGCTTAGTAACCGGATTAGCGGGGACTGAGCAGTACTTC.